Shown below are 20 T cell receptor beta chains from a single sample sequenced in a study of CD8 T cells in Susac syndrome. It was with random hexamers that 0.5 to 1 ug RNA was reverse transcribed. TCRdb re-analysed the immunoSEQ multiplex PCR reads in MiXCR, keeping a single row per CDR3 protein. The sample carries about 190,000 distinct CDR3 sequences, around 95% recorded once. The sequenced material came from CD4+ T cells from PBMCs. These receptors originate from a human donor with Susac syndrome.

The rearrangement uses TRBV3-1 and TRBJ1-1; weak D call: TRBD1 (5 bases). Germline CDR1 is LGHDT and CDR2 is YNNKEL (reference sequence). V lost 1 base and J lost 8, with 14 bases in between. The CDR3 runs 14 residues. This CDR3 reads CASSQAFEGIEAFF. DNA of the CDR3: TGTGCCAGCAGCCAAGCTTTCGAGGGGATAGAAGCTTTCTTT.

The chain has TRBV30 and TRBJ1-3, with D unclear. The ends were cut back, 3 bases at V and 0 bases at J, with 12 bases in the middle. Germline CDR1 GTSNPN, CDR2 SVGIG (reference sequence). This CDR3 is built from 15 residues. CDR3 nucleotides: TGTGCCTGGAGCTATGTCGCCGGCTCTGGAAACACCATATATTTT. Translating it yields CAWSYVAGSGNTIYF.

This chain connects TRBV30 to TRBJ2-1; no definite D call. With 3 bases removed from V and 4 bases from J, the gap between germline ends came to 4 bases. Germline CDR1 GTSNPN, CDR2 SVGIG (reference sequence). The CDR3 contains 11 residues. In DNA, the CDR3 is TGTGCCTGGAGCCTTTACAATGAGCAGTTCTTC. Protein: CAWSLYNEQFF.

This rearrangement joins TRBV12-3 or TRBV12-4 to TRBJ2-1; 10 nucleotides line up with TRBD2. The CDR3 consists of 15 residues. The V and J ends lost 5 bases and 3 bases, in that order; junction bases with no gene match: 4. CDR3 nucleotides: TGTGCCAGCAGTCCTCTAGCGGGGGTCTACAATGAGCAGTTCTTC. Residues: CASSPLAGVYNEQFF.

The CDR3 sequence: CSARGWGEDTQYF. DNA for the CDR3: TGCAGTGCTCGTGGTTGGGGGGAAGATACGCAGTATTTT. The V and J genes are TRBV20-1 and TRBJ2-3; the D gene is possibly TRBD2 (6 bases). Germline CDR1 reads DFQATT; CDR2 reads SNEGSKA (reference sequence). The CDR3 contains 13 residues. V was shortened by 5 bases and J by 5 bases, with 14 bases between the two germline ends.

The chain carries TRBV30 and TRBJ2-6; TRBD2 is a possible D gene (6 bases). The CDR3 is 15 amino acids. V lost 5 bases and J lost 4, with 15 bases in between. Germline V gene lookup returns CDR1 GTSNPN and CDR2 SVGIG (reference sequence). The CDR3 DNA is TGTGCCTGGTCGAGGGGAGGCGCCGGGGCCAACGTCCTGACTTTC. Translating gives CAWSRGGAGANVLTF.

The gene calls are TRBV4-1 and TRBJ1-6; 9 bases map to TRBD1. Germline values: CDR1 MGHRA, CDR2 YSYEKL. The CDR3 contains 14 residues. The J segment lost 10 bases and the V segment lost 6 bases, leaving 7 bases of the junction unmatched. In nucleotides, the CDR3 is TGCGCCAGCAGTAGGGACAGGGAGTACTCACCCCTCCACTTT. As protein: CASSRDREYSPLHF.

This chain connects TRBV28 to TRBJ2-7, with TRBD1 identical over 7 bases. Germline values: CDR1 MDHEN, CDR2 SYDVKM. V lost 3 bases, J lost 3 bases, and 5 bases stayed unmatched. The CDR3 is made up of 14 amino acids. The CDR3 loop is CASSFPDRFYEQYF. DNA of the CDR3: TGTGCCAGCAGTTTCCCGGACAGGTTCTACGAGCAGTACTTC. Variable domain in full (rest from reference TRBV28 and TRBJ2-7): DVKVTQSSRYLVKRTGEKVFLECVQDMDHENMFWYRQDPGLGLRLIYFSYDVKMKEKGDIPEGYSVSREKKERFSLILESASTNQTSMYLCASSFPDRFYEQYFGPGTRLTVT.

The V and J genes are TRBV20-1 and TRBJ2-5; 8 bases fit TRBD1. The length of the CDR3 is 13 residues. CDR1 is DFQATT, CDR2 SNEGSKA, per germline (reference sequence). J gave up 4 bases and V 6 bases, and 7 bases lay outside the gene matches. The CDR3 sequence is CSARQGKRETQYF. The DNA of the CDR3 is TGCAGTGCGAGACAGGGGAAGAGAGAGACCCAGTACTTC.

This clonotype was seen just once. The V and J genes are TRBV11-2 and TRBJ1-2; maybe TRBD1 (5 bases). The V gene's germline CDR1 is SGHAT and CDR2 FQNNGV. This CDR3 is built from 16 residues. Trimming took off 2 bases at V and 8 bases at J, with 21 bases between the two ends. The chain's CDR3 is CASSLSPGTVLGGYTF. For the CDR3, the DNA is TGTGCCAGCAGCTTATCCCCAGGGACCGTCCTGGGAGGCTACACCTTC.

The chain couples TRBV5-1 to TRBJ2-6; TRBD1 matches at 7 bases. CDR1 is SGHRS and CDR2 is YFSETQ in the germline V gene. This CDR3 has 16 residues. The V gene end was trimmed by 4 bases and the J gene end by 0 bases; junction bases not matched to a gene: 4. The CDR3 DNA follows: TGCGCCAGCAGCCGGGACAGTTCCTCTGGGGCCAACGTCCTGACTTTC. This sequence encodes CASSRDSSSGANVLTF.

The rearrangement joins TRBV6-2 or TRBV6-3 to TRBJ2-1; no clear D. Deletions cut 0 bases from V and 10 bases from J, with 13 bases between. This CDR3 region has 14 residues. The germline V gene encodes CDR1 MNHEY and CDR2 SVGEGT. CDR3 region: CASSYSRFVIEQFF. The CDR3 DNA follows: TGTGCCAGCAGTTACTCGAGGTTTGTAATCGAGCAGTTCTTC.

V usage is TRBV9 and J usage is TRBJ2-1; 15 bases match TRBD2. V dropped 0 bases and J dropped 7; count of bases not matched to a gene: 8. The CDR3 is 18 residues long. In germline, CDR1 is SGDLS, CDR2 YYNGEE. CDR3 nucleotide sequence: TGTGCCAGCAGCGTAGATATTGGACTAGCGGGGGGGCTGAATGAGCAGTTCTTC. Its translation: CASSVDIGLAGGLNEQFF. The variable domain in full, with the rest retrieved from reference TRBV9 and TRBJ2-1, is DSGVTQTPKHLITATGQRVTLRCSPRSGDLSVYWYQQSLDQGLQFLIQYYNGEERAKGNILERFSAQQFPDLHSELNLSSLELGDSALYFCASSVDIGLAGGLNEQFFGPGTRLTVL.

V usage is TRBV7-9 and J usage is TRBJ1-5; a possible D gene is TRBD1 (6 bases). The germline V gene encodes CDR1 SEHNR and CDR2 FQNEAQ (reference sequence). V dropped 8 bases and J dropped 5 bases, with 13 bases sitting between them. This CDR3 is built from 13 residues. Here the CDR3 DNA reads TGTGCCAGCGGAGGGGGTGCCCATCAGCCCCAGCATTTT. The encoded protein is CASGGGAHQPQHF.

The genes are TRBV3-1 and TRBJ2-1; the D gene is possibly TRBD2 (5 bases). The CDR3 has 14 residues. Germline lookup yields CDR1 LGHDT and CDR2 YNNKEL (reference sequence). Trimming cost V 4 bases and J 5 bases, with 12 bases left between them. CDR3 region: CASSRSLANNEQFF. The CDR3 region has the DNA TGTGCCAGCAGCCGGTCCCTAGCAAACAATGAGCAGTTCTTC.

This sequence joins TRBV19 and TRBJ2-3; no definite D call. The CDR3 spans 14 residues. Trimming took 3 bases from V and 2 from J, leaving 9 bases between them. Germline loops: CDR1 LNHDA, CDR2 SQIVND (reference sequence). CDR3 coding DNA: TGTGCCAGTAGTATCTTGGATTACACAGATACGCAGTATTTT. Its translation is CASSILDYTDTQYF.

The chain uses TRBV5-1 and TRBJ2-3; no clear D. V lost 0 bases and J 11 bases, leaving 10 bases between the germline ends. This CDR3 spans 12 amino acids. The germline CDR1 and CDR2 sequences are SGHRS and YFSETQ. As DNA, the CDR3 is TGCGCCAGCAGCTTGGGAAGTTGGGGGCAGTATTTT. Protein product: CASSLGSWGQYF.

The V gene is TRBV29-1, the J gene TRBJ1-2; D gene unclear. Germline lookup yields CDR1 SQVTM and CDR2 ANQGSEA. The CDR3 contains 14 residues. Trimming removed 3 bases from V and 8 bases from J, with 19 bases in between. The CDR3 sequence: CSVDFGRLGFGYTF. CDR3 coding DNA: TGCAGCGTTGATTTTGGACGGCTGGGTTTCGGCTACACCTTC.

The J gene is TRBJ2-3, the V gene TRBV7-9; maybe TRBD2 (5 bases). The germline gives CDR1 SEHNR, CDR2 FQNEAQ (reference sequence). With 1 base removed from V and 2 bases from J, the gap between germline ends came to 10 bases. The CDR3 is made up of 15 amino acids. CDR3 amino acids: CASSLGYGDTDTQYF. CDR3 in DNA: TGTGCCAGCAGCTTAGGCTACGGGGACACAGATACGCAGTATTTT.

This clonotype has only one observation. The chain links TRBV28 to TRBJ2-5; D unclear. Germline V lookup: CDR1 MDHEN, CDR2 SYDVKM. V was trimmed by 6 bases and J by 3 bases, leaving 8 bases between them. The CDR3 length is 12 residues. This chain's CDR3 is CASRALKETQYF. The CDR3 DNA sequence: TGTGCCAGCAGAGCCCTTAAAGAGACCCAGTACTTC.